The 24 T cell receptor beta chains given below trace back to one sample, sequenced in a study of T cell responses to AZD1222 COVID-19 vaccine. TCRdb's copy holds only in-frame clones and misses some; the assay was immunoSEQ multiplex PCR. The sample lists 50,000 to 60,000 clones; 88% were seen once. Here the sequenced sample was peripheral blood, taken on day 0 of AZD1222 vaccination. The receptor source for this set is an adult in good health.

This clone was detected a few times. The rearrangement uses TRBV6-5 and TRBJ2-1; no clear D. The ends were cut back, 1 base at V and 10 bases at J, with 11 bases in the middle. Germline V gene sequence: CDR1 MNHEY, CDR2 SVGAGI. CDR3 length equals 13 residues. CDR3 loop: CASSYLVFGEQFF. CDR3 DNA sequence: TGTGCCAGCAGTTACTTGGTGTTTGGGGAGCAGTTCTTC.

The chain links TRBV6-5 to TRBJ2-7; 11 positions agree with TRBD1. The CDR3 extends over 14 amino acids. CDR1 MNHEY and CDR2 SVGAGI come from the germline V gene. V was clipped by 7 bases and J by 4 bases; unmatched bases: 6. CDR3 protein: CASIPGQGGYEQYF. CDR3 bases: TGTGCCAGCATCCCGGGACAGGGGGGATACGAGCAGTACTTC.

The CDR3 is CASSPPPAGNTIYF. In DNA form, the CDR3 reads TGTGCCAGCTCACCACCCCCGGCTGGAAACACCATATATTTT. The chain employs TRBV18 and TRBJ1-3; D remains unclear. The CDR3 covers 14 residues. V was shortened by 0 bases and J by 2 bases, with 5 bases between the two germline ends. Germline V gene data show CDR1 as KGHSH and CDR2 as LQKENI. Variable domain in full (rest from reference TRBV18 and TRBJ1-3): NAGVMQNPRHLVRRRGQEARLRCSPMKGHSHVYWYRQLPEEGLKFMVYLQKENIIDESGMPKERFSAEFPKEGPSILRIQQVVRGDSAAYFCASSPPPAGNTIYFGEGSWLTVV.

The chain combines TRBV7-2 with TRBJ2-3, with D unresolved. In germline, CDR1 is SGHTA, CDR2 FQGNSA. Trimming removed 1 base from V and 0 bases from J, with 11 bases in between. The CDR3 consists of 16 residues. Written as DNA, the CDR3 is TGTGCCAGCAGCTTAGGCGTCCAGACTAGCACAGATACGCAGTATTTT. Translated, it gives CASSLGVQTSTDTQYF.

The chain joins TRBV5-5 to TRBJ2-7, with D unresolved. V was trimmed by 1 base and J by 1 base, leaving 12 bases between them. Germline V lookup: CDR1 SGHKS, CDR2 YYEKEE (reference sequence). The CDR3 is 15 residues long. The chain's CDR3 is CASSLMAVESYEQYF. The CDR3 DNA follows: TGTGCCAGCAGCTTGATGGCAGTCGAGTCCTACGAGCAGTACTTC.

The chain recombines TRBV27 with TRBJ1-5; D is perhaps TRBD1 (5 bases). V lost 2 bases and J lost 4, with 15 bases in between. The CDR3 spans 16 residues. Germline CDR1 MNHEY, CDR2 SMNVEV (reference sequence). CDR3 residues: CASSLVAQGGNQPQHF. The CDR3 DNA sequence: TGTGCCAGCAGTTTAGTCGCCCAGGGTGGAAATCAGCCCCAGCATTTT.

The chain has TRBV6-5 and TRBJ1-3; D is ambiguous. The CDR3 totals 14 residues. Germline V gives CDR1 MNHEY, CDR2 SVGAGI. Trimming took off 0 bases at V and 0 bases at J, with 3 bases between the two ends. The CDR3 reads CASSYSSSGNTIYF. The CDR3 DNA sequence: TGTGCCAGCAGTTACTCGAGCTCTGGAAACACCATATATTTT.

The chain recombines TRBV18 with TRBJ1-2; TRBD1 aligns across 8 bases. The V segment lost 5 bases and the J segment 7 bases; nucleotides outside the gene matches: 9. This CDR3 has 14 amino acids. CDR1 and CDR2 (germline): KGHSH, LQKENI. In DNA form, the CDR3 reads TGTGCCAGCTCAAAGGACAGGGAGAAGTTTGGCTACACCTTC. It codes for CASSKDREKFGYTF. Full variable domain (rest looked up from reference TRBV18 and TRBJ1-2): NAGVMQNPRHLVRRRGQEARLRCSPMKGHSHVYWYRQLPEEGLKFMVYLQKENIIDESGMPKERFSAEFPKEGPSILRIQQVVRGDSAAYFCASSKDREKFGYTFGSGTRLTVV.

The rearrangement links TRBV5-1 to TRBJ1-2; TRBD1 matches at 7 bases. With V trimmed by 5 bases and J by 4 bases, 14 bases remained unmatched. This CDR3 region has 16 residues. CDR1 and CDR2 from the germline V gene are SGHRS and YFSETQ. CDR3 coding DNA: TGCGCCAGCAGGGGAACGACAGGGAGACGAGGCTATGGCTACACCTTC. Translated: CASRGTTGRRGYGYTF. Full variable domain (missing parts from reference TRBV5-1 and TRBJ1-2): KAGVTQTPRYLIKTRGQQVTLSCSPISGHRSVSWYQQTPGQGLQFLFEYFSETQRNKGNFPGRFSGRQFSNSRSEMNVSTLELGDSALYLCASRGTTGRRGYGYTFGSGTRLTVV.

V is TRBV27 and J is TRBJ1-1; tentative D call: TRBD1 (5 bases). The CDR3 totals 16 residues. With 2 bases removed from V and 4 bases from J, the gap between germline ends came to 17 bases. Germline V CDR1 and CDR2: MNHEY, SMNVEV (reference sequence). This CDR3 is CASSLVGHSGVTEAFF. The CDR3 bases are TGTGCCAGCAGTTTAGTTGGACACTCCGGGGTCACTGAAGCTTTCTTT.

V usage is TRBV11-2 and J usage is TRBJ2-7, with TRBD1 as a possible D gene (5 bases). V was cut by 1 base and J by 2 bases, with 15 bases left in between. CDR1 SGHAT and CDR2 FQNNGV come from the germline V gene. The CDR3 is made up of 16 amino acids. CDR3 in DNA: TGTGCCAGCAGCTTAGGGGTGGCAGGGCTAACCTACGAGCAGTACTTC. The encoded protein is CASSLGVAGLTYEQYF. Full variable domain (rest looked up from reference TRBV11-2 and TRBJ2-7): EAGVAQSPRYKIIEKRQSVAFWCNPISGHATLYWYQQILGQGPKLLIQFQNNGVVDDSQLPKDRFSAERLKGVDSTLKIQPAKLEDSAVYLCASSLGVAGLTYEQYFGPGTRLTVT.

The CDR3 loop reads CASSLDSGRASTDTQYF. The CDR3 bases are TGTGCCAGCAGCCTGGATAGCGGGAGGGCTAGCACAGATACGCAGTATTTT. The J gene is TRBJ2-3, the V gene TRBV9; TRBD2 matches at 11 bases. V shed 4 bases and J 0 bases; nucleotides not matched to a gene: 7. Germline CDR1 SGDLS, CDR2 YYNGEE. There are 17 residues in the CDR3.

A few counts support this clone. The rearrangement joins TRBV6-5 to TRBJ2-7; D tentatively fits TRBD1 or TRBD2 (5 bases each). This CDR3 is built from 13 residues. Germline CDR1 MNHEY, CDR2 SVGAGI. The ends were cut back, 5 bases at V and 4 bases at J, with 12 bases in the middle. DNA for the CDR3: TGTGCCAGCAGTAAGGGACCCATGTACGAGCAGTACTTC. Amino acid sequence: CASSKGPMYEQYF.

The rearrangement links TRBV29-1 to TRBJ2-1; perhaps TRBD1 as D (7 bases). CDR1 is SQVTM, CDR2 ANQGSEA, per germline. Trimming shortened V by 4 bases and J by 0 bases, and 10 bases separated the two germline ends. The CDR3 is made up of 14 amino acids. DNA for the CDR3: TGCAGCGTTGGGGGGGACAGCTCCTACAATGAGCAGTTCTTC. Protein sequence: CSVGGDSSYNEQFF.

The gene calls are TRBV6-1 and TRBJ2-3, with 10 bases lining up with TRBD2. The CDR3 sequence is 16 residues long. Unmatched junction bases numbered 4, after V lost 2 bases and J lost 2 bases. The germline V gene has CDR1 MNHNS and CDR2 SASEGT. The chain's CDR3 is CASSELAGASTDTQYF. The CDR3 DNA is TGTGCCAGCAGTGAACTAGCGGGAGCCTCCACAGATACGCAGTATTTT.

The chain recombines TRBV6-5 with TRBJ2-7; TRBD2 agrees at 10 bases. Germline lookup yields CDR1 MNHEY and CDR2 SVGAGI. V lost 11 bases and J lost 2; bases outside the gene matches: 9. The CDR3 sequence is 14 residues long. CDR3 in amino acids: CASRLAGETYEQYF. In DNA form, the CDR3 reads TGTGCCTCTCGACTAGCGGGTGAGACCTACGAGCAGTACTTC.

The gene calls are TRBV29-1 and TRBJ2-2; 8 bases agree with TRBD2. CDR1 and CDR2 (germline): SQVTM, ANQGSEA. Trimming cost V 4 bases and J 4 bases; bases outside gene matches: 8. CDR3 size: 15 residues. This CDR3 is CSVVSAGVGTGELFF. CDR3 in DNA: TGCAGCGTTGTATCAGCGGGAGTGGGCACCGGGGAGCTGTTTTTT.

The gene calls are TRBV18 and TRBJ1-3, with TRBD1 matching over 7 bases. The CDR3 length is 19 residues. J gave up 0 bases and V 3 bases, and 14 bases lay outside the gene matches. Germline loops: CDR1 KGHSH, CDR2 LQKENI. Here the CDR3 reads CASSPTTGYPDSSGNTIYF. The CDR3 DNA follows: TGTGCCAGCTCACCCACGACAGGGTACCCCGATAGCTCTGGAAACACCATATATTTT.

The chain joins TRBV29-1 to TRBJ1-2; 9 nucleotides match TRBD1. V trimming: 7 bases; J trimming: 4 bases; junction bases outside the gene matches: 19. Germline CDR1 SQVTM, CDR2 ANQGSEA. The CDR3 totals 17 residues. CDR3 bases: TGCAGCGCCCGAGGGGGACAGGGAGAGATGAGTCTCTATGGCTACACCTTC. Translation gives CSARGGQGEMSLYGYTF.

The chain uses TRBV5-1 and TRBJ2-5; perhaps TRBD1 as D (6 bases). Trimming cost V 0 bases and J 3 bases, with 9 bases left between them. Germline V gives CDR1 SGHRS, CDR2 YFSETQ. The CDR3 sequence is 14 residues long. CDR3 residues: CASSLGGLEETQYF. As DNA, the CDR3 is TGCGCCAGCAGCTTGGGGGGGCTAGAAGAGACCCAGTACTTC.

As DNA, the CDR3 is TGTGCCTGGAGTGTCGACGTCGGCACTGAAGCTTTCTTT. This codes for CAWSVDVGTEAFF. The chain links TRBV30 to TRBJ1-1, with D unresolved. The V gene's germline CDR1 is GTSNPN and CDR2 SVGIG (reference sequence). This CDR3 is 13 amino acids long. V was trimmed by 0 bases and J by 4 bases, leaving 9 bases between them.

There are a few counts of this clone. This chain uses TRBV29-1 with TRBJ2-5; D might be TRBD1 (6 bases). This CDR3 is built from 12 residues. Looked up from germline, CDR1 is SQVTM and CDR2 is ANQGSEA. The germline V and J ends were trimmed by 6 bases and 2 bases, with 10 bases remaining between them. The CDR3 nucleotides are TGCAGCGTACAACAGGGTCAAGAGACCCAGTACTTC. As protein: CSVQQGQETQYF.

This rearrangement joins TRBV4-2 to TRBJ1-3; D is perhaps TRBD1 (5 bases). Deletions cut 0 bases from V and 2 bases from J, with 11 bases between. Germline V gene data show CDR1 as LGHNA and CDR2 as YNFKEQ. The CDR3 length is 16 residues. The CDR3 sequence: CASSQDMRTTGNTIYF. In DNA, the CDR3 is TGTGCCAGCAGCCAAGACATGCGGACAACTGGAAACACCATATATTTT.

The chain recombines TRBV30 with TRBJ1-6; D gene uncertain. The length of the CDR3 is 14 residues. Germline V gene data show CDR1 as GTSNPN and CDR2 as SVGIG (reference sequence). The V end was cut by 0 bases, the J end by 9 bases, with 12 bases between. In nucleotides, the CDR3 is TGTGCCTGGAGTGTCGGGCCTCGGGGTTCACCCCTCCACTTT. Translated, it gives CAWSVGPRGSPLHF. The whole variable domain, remainder taken from reference TRBV30 and TRBJ1-6, is SQTIHQWPATLVQPVGSPLSLECTVEGTSNPNLYWYRQAAGRGLQLLFYSVGIGQISSEVPQNLSASRPQDRQFILSSKKLLLSDSGFYLCAWSVGPRGSPLHFGNGTRLTVT.